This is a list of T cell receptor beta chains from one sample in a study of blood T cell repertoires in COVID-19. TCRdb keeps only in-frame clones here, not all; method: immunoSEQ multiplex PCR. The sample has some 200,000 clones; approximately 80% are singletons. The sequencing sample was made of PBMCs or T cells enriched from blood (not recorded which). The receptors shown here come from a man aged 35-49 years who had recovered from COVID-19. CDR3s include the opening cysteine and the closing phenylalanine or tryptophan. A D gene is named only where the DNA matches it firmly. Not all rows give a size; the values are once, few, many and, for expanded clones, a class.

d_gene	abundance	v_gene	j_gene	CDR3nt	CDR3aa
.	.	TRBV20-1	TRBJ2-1	TGCAGTGCTAGTAGTAGCGCCTACAATGAGCAGTTCTTC	CSASSSAYNEQFF
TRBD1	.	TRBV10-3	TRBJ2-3	TGTGCCACCCGGGGGACAGGGGGCACAGATACGCAGTATTTT	CATRGTGGTDTQYF
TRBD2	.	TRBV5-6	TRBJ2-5	TGTGCCAGCAGCTTGGGCCTAGCGGGGCAAGAGACCCAGTACTTC	CASSLGLAGQETQYF
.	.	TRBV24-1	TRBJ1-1	TGTGCCACCAGTGATTCGAGGTACACTGAAGCTTTCTTT	CATSDSRYTEAFF
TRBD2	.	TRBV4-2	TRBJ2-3	TGTGCCAGCAGCCGGGCTAGCGGTAGCACAGATACGCAGTATTTT	CASSRASGSTDTQYF
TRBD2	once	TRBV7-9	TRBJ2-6	TGTGCCAGCAGCTTAGGTCCTAGCGGGAGTAGTGGGGCCAACGTCCTGACTTTC	CASSLGPSGSSGANVLTF
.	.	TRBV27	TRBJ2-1	TGTGCCAGCAGTCCACTCGTCTACAATGAGCAGTTCTTC	CASSPLVYNEQFF
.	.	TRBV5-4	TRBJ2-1	TGTGCCAGCAGCTTGTCCCCCAGGGGAGGGGGCAATGAGCAGTTCTTC	CASSLSPRGGGNEQFF
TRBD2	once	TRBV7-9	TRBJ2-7	TGTGCCAGCAGCTTAGGGTTGGCAAGCGGGGAACCCTACGAGCAGTACTTC	CASSLGLASGEPYEQYF
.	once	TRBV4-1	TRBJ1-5	TGCGCCAGCAGCCAAGAGAACGGGATATCGGTGGGGAGCAATCAGCCCCAGCATTTT	CASSQENGISVGSNQPQHF
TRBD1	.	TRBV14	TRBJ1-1	TGTGCCAGCAGCCAAATAGCAGGGACAGGGGGCTCGGGGGCCACTGAAGCTTTCTTT	CASSQIAGTGGSGATEAFF
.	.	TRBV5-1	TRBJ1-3	TGCGCCAGCAGCTCAACAGGATTCTCTGGAAACACCATATATTTT	CASSSTGFSGNTIYF
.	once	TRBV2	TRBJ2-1	TGTGCCAGCACCCCCTGGCAGGGTTGGAATGAGCAGTTCTTC	CASTPWQGWNEQFF
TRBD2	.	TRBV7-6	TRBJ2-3	TGTGCCAGCAGCTTCCCGAGAGCAGGGGAACTAGCGGGGGCAAGGCAAGATACGCAGTATTTT	CASSFPRAGELAGARQDTQYF
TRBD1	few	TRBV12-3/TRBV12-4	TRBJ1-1	TGTGCCAGCAGTTTAGGGACAGGGGCTGAAGCTTTCTTT	CASSLGTGAEAFF
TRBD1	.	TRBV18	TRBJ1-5	TGTGCCAGCTCATCTCAGGAACAGGGGGTAAATCAGCCCCAGCATTTT	CASSSQEQGVNQPQHF
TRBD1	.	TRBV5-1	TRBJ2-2	TGCGCCAGCAGCTTGGCCAACGCGGGACAGGGGGCAAGCACCGGGGAGCTGTTTTTT	CASSLANAGQGASTGELFF
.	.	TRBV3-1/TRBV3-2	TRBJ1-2	TGTGCCAGCAGCCTGAGACAGGTAGCTAACTATGGCTACACCTTC	CASSLRQVANYGYTF
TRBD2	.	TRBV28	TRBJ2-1	TGTGCCAGCAGTTCCGGGACTAGCGGGAGAAATGAGCAGTTCTTC	CASSSGTSGRNEQFF
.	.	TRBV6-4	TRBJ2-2	TGTGCCAGCAGTGAACGCGTCGGGGAGCTGTTTTTT	CASSERVGELFF
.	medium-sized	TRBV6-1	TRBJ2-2	TGTGCCAGCAGTGAAACCCATGGAGGCACCGGGGAGCTGTTTTTT	CASSETHGGTGELFF
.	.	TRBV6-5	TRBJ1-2	TGTGCCAGCAGGCTACAGTTTAACTATGGCTACACCTTC	CASRLQFNYGYTF
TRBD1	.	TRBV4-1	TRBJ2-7	TGCGCCAGCAGCCAAGTACAGGGGGCAATCTACGAGCAGTACTTC	CASSQVQGAIYEQYF
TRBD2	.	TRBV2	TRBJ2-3	TGTGCCAGCAGGGGGACTAGCGGGATGGGAAGAGGCACAGATACGCAGTATTTT	CASRGTSGMGRGTDTQYF
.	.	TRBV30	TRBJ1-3	TGTGCCTGGAGTGTTCAACAGGGAAACACCATATATTTT	CAWSVQQGNTIYF
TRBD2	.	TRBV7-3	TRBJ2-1	TGTGCCAGCAGCTTTAGCGGGAGTACCAACAATGAGCAGTTCTTC	CASSFSGSTNNEQFF
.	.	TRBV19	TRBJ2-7	TGTGCCCAGGGGAACGAGCAGTACTTC	CAQGNEQYF
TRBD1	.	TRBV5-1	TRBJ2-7	TGCGCCAGCACTGAGACAGGGGATCATGCCGAGCAGTACTTC	CASTETGDHAEQYF
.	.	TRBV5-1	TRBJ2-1	TGCGCCAGCAGCTTGGCCGCAGGGATTCCTGAGCAGTTCTTC	CASSLAAGIPEQFF
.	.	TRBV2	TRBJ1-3	TGTGCCAGCAGTGAACGCAGGGGCTCTGGAAACACCATATATTTT	CASSERRGSGNTIYF
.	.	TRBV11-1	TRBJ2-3	TGTGCCAGCAGCCTACAAGACAGTTTCTCCGATAGTCTTCAGTATTTT	CASSLQDSFSDSLQYF
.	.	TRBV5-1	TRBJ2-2	TGCGCCAGCAGCTTGGAGCGCCCTTCCGCCACCGGGGAGCTGTTTTTT	CASSLERPSATGELFF
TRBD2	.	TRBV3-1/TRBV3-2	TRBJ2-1	TGTGCCAGCAGCCTCCGGACTAGCGGGAGCTCCTACAATGAGCAGTTCTTC	CASSLRTSGSSYNEQFF
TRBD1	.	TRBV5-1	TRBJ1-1	TGCGCCAGCAGCTTGGCGGCCCCGGGACAGGGCAACACTGAAGCTTTCTTT	CASSLAAPGQGNTEAFF
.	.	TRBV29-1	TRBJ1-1	TGCAGCGTCTGGGGTATAGGACTTCAGAACACTGAAGCTTTCTTT	CSVWGIGLQNTEAFF
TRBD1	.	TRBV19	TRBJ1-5	TGTGCCAGTAGTGGGACAGTCAATCAGCCCCAGCATTTT	CASSGTVNQPQHF
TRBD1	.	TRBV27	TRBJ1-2	TGTGCCAGCAGTTCCGGGACAGGGAACTATGGCTACACCTTC	CASSSGTGNYGYTF
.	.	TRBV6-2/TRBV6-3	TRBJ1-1	TGTGCCAGCAGCCCTCGAGGCAGCTCATTGAACACTGAAGCTTTCTTT	CASSPRGSSLNTEAFF
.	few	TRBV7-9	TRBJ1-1	TGTGCCAGCAGCGCAGGGAACACTGAAGCTTTCTTT	CASSAGNTEAFF
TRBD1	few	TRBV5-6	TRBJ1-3	TGTGCCAGCAGCTTGGGGTCGACAGGGGGCTTTGGAAACACCATATATTTT	CASSLGSTGGFGNTIYF
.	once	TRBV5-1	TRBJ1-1	TGCGCCAGCAGCTTGATCCCGACACTGAACACTGAAGCTTTCTTT	CASSLIPTLNTEAFF
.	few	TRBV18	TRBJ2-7	TGTGCCAGCTCACAAACGGGGACATCCTACGAGCAGTACTTC	CASSQTGTSYEQYF
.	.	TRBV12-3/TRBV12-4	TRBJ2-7	TGTGCCAGCAGTGGTGACAGTTCCTACGAGCAGTACTTC	CASSGDSSYEQYF
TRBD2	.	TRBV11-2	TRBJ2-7	TGTGCCAGCGGGACTAGCGGGGCCTGGAGCGAGCAGTACTTC	CASGTSGAWSEQYF
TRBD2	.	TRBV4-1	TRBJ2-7	TGCGCCAGCAGCCAAGGGACTAGCGAACCCTACGAGCAGTACTTC	CASSQGTSEPYEQYF
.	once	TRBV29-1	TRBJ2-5	TGCAGCGTTGATCAGGGGAAAGAGACCCAGTACTTC	CSVDQGKETQYF
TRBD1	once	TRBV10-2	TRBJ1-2	TGCGCCAGCACCGGACAGGGGGAGTTCTATGGCTACACCTTC	CASTGQGEFYGYTF
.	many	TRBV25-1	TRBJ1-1	TGTGCCAGCAGTGAAAGCCTGGAGGGCACTGAAGCTTTCTTT	CASSESLEGTEAFF
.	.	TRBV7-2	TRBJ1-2	TGTGCCAGCAGCTTAGTAAACAGCCCTAACTATGGCTACACCTTC	CASSLVNSPNYGYTF
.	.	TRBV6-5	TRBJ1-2	TGTGCCAGCAAACACGGGTATGGCTACACCTTC	CASKHGYGYTF
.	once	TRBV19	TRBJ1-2	TGTGCCAGTAAGGATACAGGGAACTATGGCTACACCTTC	CASKDTGNYGYTF
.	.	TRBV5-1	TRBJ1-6	TGCGCCAGCAGCCCCTCACAGGGCGCCTATAATTCACCCCTCCACTTT	CASSPSQGAYNSPLHF
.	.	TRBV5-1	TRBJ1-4	TGCGCCAGCAGCTTGGACAGGTTAGGGGAAAAACTGTTTTTT	CASSLDRLGEKLFF